This entry lists 27 T cell receptor beta chains sequenced from one sample in a study of regulatory dendritic cells for organ transplantation. Some clones are missing from TCRdb's copy, which holds only in-frame ones; the method was immunoSEQ multiplex PCR. Of approximately 28,000 clones in the sample, approximately 82% were seen once. The sequencing sample was made of naive CD8+ T cells from blood. Subset indicated: CD45RA+ naive T cells. These receptors were collected from a human donor in good health.

V gene TRBV9 combines with J gene TRBJ2-3, with 8 bases identical to TRBD2. Germline values: CDR1 SGDLS, CDR2 YYNGEE. V lost 4 bases and J lost 0; bases outside the gene matches: 13. There are 18 residues in the CDR3. The CDR3: CASSSRGGGLTSTDTQYF. The CDR3 DNA sequence: TGTGCCAGCAGCTCCCGAGGCGGGGGGCTAACTAGCACAGATACGCAGTATTTT.

The rearrangement links TRBV4-1 to TRBJ2-2, with 7 bases matching TRBD1. CDR1 MGHRA and CDR2 YSYEKL come from the germline V gene. The CDR3 has 13 residues. V lost 4 bases, J lost 6 bases, and 2 bases stayed unmatched. CDR3 nucleotide sequence: TGCGCCAGCAGCCCTACAGGGGCCGGGGAGCTGTTTTTT. Protein product: CASSPTGAGELFF.

The J gene is TRBJ2-7, the V gene TRBV11-2; 8 bases fit TRBD1. The junction had 9 bases not matched to a gene; V was cut back by 5 bases and J by 3 bases. Germline V gives CDR1 SGHAT, CDR2 FQNNGV. The length of the CDR3 is 15 residues. CDR3 DNA sequence: TGTGCCAGCAGCGACTCAGGACAGGGTGGCTACGAGCAGTACTTC. It is translated as CASSDSGQGGYEQYF. The variable domain in full, completed from reference TRBV11-2 and TRBJ2-7, reads EAGVAQSPRYKIIEKRQSVAFWCNPISGHATLYWYQQILGQGPKLLIQFQNNGVVDDSQLPKDRFSAERLKGVDSTLKIQPAKLEDSAVYLCASSDSGQGGYEQYFGPGTRLTVT.

The chain is built from TRBV7-9 and TRBJ2-3; 7 nucleotides agree with TRBD1. The germline V gene has CDR1 SEHNR and CDR2 FQNEAQ (reference sequence). Unmatched junction bases numbered 9, after V lost 5 bases and J lost 4 bases. This CDR3 is 15 amino acids long. CDR3 in amino acids: CASSGLDRDADTQYF. The CDR3 DNA reads TGTGCCAGCAGCGGATTAGACAGGGACGCAGATACGCAGTATTTT.

This clone came up once. The rearrangement uses TRBV5-5 and TRBJ1-2; no firm D call. Trimming shortened V by 0 bases and J by 4 bases, and 13 bases separated the two germline ends. This CDR3 comprises 15 residues. Germline V gives CDR1 SGHKS, CDR2 YYEKEE (reference sequence). The CDR3, as DNA: TGTGCCAGCAGCTTGGAGTCGGGTTACGGCTATGGCTACACCTTC. Protein sequence: CASSLESGYGYGYTF.

This chain links TRBV7-2 with TRBJ2-2; 12 positions agree with TRBD1. This CDR3 has 17 amino acids. Trimming took 4 bases from V and 7 from J; bases not matched to a gene: 10. Germline V gene lookup returns CDR1 SGHTA and CDR2 FQGNSA. The CDR3 nucleotides are TGTGCCAGCAGCTCCGGGACAGGGGGCTTTGGAAGCGGGGAGCTGTTTTTT. Translation: CASSSGTGGFGSGELFF. The full variable domain, with the rest looked up from reference TRBV7-2 and TRBJ2-2, is GAGVSQSPSNKVTEKGKDVELRCDPISGHTALYWYRQSLGQGLEFLIYFQGNSAPDKSGLPSDRFSAERTGGSVSTLTIQRTQQEDSAVYLCASSSGTGGFGSGELFFGEGSRLTVL.

V is TRBV9 and J is TRBJ2-2; possibly TRBD1 for D (6 bases). The CDR3 consists of 14 residues. Germline V gives CDR1 SGDLS, CDR2 YYNGEE. Trimming removed 4 bases from V and 1 base from J, with 8 bases in between. This chain's CDR3 is CASSRDMNTGELFF. In DNA form, the CDR3 reads TGTGCCAGCAGCCGGGACATGAACACCGGGGAGCTGTTTTTT.

This sequence joins TRBV4-3 and TRBJ2-2, with D perhaps matching TRBD2 (5 bases). CDR1 is LGHNA, CDR2 YSLEER, per germline. This CDR3 region has 15 residues. V lost 1 base to trimming and J lost 7 bases, with 13 bases between them. CDR3 amino acids: CASSQVRLAGGELFF. In DNA form, the CDR3 reads TGCGCCAGCAGCCAAGTCAGGCTAGCAGGCGGGGAGCTGTTTTTT.

J is TRBJ1-2 and V is TRBV6-1; a weak D match, TRBD1 (5 bases). With 1 base removed from V and 0 bases from J, the gap between germline ends came to 15 bases. The length of the CDR3 is 17 residues. In germline, CDR1 is MNHNS, CDR2 SASEGT. The CDR3: CASSEGGTSNPNYGYTF. The CDR3 DNA sequence: TGTGCCAGCAGTGAAGGTGGGACTTCAAACCCTAACTATGGCTACACCTTC.

This clone was counted a few times. The chain recombines TRBV2 with TRBJ1-5; D not resolved. V was trimmed by 8 bases and J by 0 bases, leaving 14 bases between them. Per germline, CDR1 SNHLY and CDR2 FYNNEI. The CDR3 has 15 amino acids. CDR3 protein: CASCPSRSSNQPQHF. CDR3 DNA sequence: TGTGCCAGCTGCCCCTCCAGGTCTAGCAATCAGCCCCAGCATTTT.

There are a few counts of this clone. J is TRBJ2-2 and V is TRBV27; no reliable D call. Trimming cost V 3 bases and J 5 bases, with 4 bases left between them. Per germline, CDR1 MNHEY and CDR2 SMNVEV (reference sequence). The CDR3 contains 12 residues. The CDR3 DNA reads as TGTGCCAGCAGTTTTATGACCGGGGAGCTGTTTTTT. Encoded protein: CASSFMTGELFF.

The CDR3 region is CASSEGLAGYNEQFF. For the CDR3, the DNA is TGTGCCAGCAGTGAGGGACTAGCGGGATACAATGAGCAGTTCTTC. V gene TRBV6-4 combines with J gene TRBJ2-1; 13 bases fit TRBD2. Germline V gene sequence: CDR1 MRHNA, CDR2 SNTAGT. Germline trimming cut 3 bases from V and 4 bases from J; bases unmatched to any gene: 0. The CDR3 has 15 residues.

The CDR3 protein is CASSLLAGGYNEQFF. The DNA for the CDR3 is TGTGCCAGCAGCTTATTGGCGGGGGGGTACAATGAGCAGTTCTTC. This rearrangement joins TRBV11-2 to TRBJ2-1; 9 bases line up with TRBD2. This CDR3 is 15 amino acids long. Trimming removed 2 bases from V and 4 bases from J; junction bases left unmatched: 3. Germline assignment: CDR1 SGHAT and CDR2 FQNNGV.

The rearrangement links TRBV7-2 to TRBJ2-7; D remains ambiguous. The V gene's germline CDR1 is SGHTA and CDR2 FQGNSA. The CDR3 consists of 13 residues. Trimming removed 4 bases from V and 1 base from J, with 8 bases in between. The CDR3 DNA reads TGTGCCAGCAGCTCTTCCCTTTCCTACGAGCAGTACTTC. Its protein product is CASSSSLSYEQYF.

The chain uses TRBV4-3 and TRBJ2-7; a possible D gene is TRBD2 (7 bases). The V gene's germline CDR1 is LGHNA and CDR2 YSLEER. The CDR3 has 14 amino acids. The V end was cut by 4 bases, the J end by 2 bases, with 12 bases between. For the CDR3, the DNA is TGCGCCAGCAGCCGGGGGGGCGGAACCTACGAGCAGTACTTC. Translation gives CASSRGGGTYEQYF.

V usage is TRBV29-1 and J usage is TRBJ1-2, with D possibly being TRBD1 (5 bases). From germline, CDR1 is SQVTM and CDR2 ANQGSEA. The CDR3 totals 13 residues. Trimming left V 7 bases short and J 10 bases short, with 22 bases between. CDR3 DNA sequence: TGCAGCGCCCGTGGGGGGGACTCCGGGGACTACACCTTC. As protein: CSARGGDSGDYTF.

This clone has just one count. The gene calls are TRBV29-1 and TRBJ2-7; 8 bases fit TRBD1. There are 12 residues in the CDR3. Germline loops: CDR1 SQVTM, CDR2 ANQGSEA. V lost 6 bases to trimming and J lost 7 bases; unmatched junction nucleotides: 8. The CDR3 loop reads CSVSQGAWEQYF. The CDR3 region has the DNA TGCAGCGTCTCCCAGGGGGCGTGGGAGCAGTACTTC.

This clone was counted a few times. This chain links TRBV7-9 with TRBJ1-2; D is possibly TRBD1 (5 bases). V gave up 6 bases and J gave up 7 bases, with 15 bases separating them. This CDR3 contains 13 residues. Germline CDR1 reads SEHNR; CDR2 reads FQNEAQ (reference sequence). In DNA form, the CDR3 reads TGTGCCAGCAGGACAGATATGTCGGTTGGCTACACCTTC. Amino acid sequence: CASRTDMSVGYTF. Variable domain in full (rest from reference TRBV7-9 and TRBJ1-2): DTGVSQNPRHKITKRGQNVTFRCDPISEHNRLYWYRQTLGQGPEFLTYFQNEAQLEKSRLLSDRFSAERPKGSFSTLEIQRTEQGDSAMYLCASRTDMSVGYTFGSGTRLTVV.

The rearrangement joins TRBV5-8 to TRBJ2-1, with D maybe TRBD2 (6 bases). Trimming stripped 3 bases from V and 7 bases from J, with 23 bases between. Germline CDR1 and CDR2: SGHTS and YDEGEE. The length of the CDR3 is 17 residues. In nucleotides, the CDR3 is TGTGCCAGCAGCTCCCGCGGGGTTGGGGCCCCTGGGAATGAGCAGTTCTTC. It is translated as CASSSRGVGAPGNEQFF.

The sample holds a few counts of this clone. The chain uses TRBV19 and TRBJ1-1; possible D gene TRBD1, 6 bases. CDR1 and CDR2 (germline): LNHDA, SQIVND (reference sequence). The CDR3 extends over 11 amino acids. Trimming removed 3 bases at V and 9 bases at J, with 8 bases between. CDR3 residues: CASSMGHKAFF. The CDR3 DNA reads as TGTGCCAGTAGTATGGGACACAAAGCTTTCTTT.

The chain joins TRBV5-6 to TRBJ2-7, with a tentative D call TRBD1 (5 bases). V lost 0 bases, J lost 6 bases, and 13 bases lay in between. The CDR3 has 14 residues. The germline CDR1 and CDR2 sequences are SGHDT and YYEEEE. The CDR3 sequence: CASSLGQGASEQYF. CDR3 DNA sequence: TGTGCCAGCAGCTTGGGGCAGGGTGCGAGCGAGCAGTACTTC.

The chain combines TRBV6-5 with TRBJ2-5; tentatively, D is TRBD1 (5 bases). There are 14 residues in the CDR3. Looked up from germline, CDR1 is MNHEY and CDR2 is SVGAGI. V lost 2 bases to trimming and J lost 2 bases, with 9 bases between them. The CDR3 region is CASSYGAGQETQYF. The CDR3 bases are TGTGCCAGCAGTTACGGGGCAGGTCAAGAGACCCAGTACTTC.

The chain joins TRBV5-6 to TRBJ2-5; 8 bases are shared with TRBD2. Germline V gives CDR1 SGHDT, CDR2 YYEEEE. Trimming removed 4 bases from V and 1 base from J; junction bases left unmatched: 6. This CDR3 spans 15 amino acids. Written as DNA, the CDR3 is TGTGCCAGCAGCCCCGGGACTAGTATCCAAGAGACCCAGTACTTC. Amino acid sequence: CASSPGTSIQETQYF.

The chain carries TRBV4-3 and TRBJ2-7; TRBD2 might be the D (5 bases). The CDR3 sequence is 15 residues long. Germline values: CDR1 LGHNA, CDR2 YSLEER. Trimming cost V 0 bases and J 7 bases, with 16 bases left between them. The CDR3 is CASSQEGSVTEEQYF. CDR3 DNA: TGCGCCAGCAGCCAAGAGGGTAGCGTTACGGAGGAGCAGTACTTC.

The rearrangement links TRBV5-4 to TRBJ2-7; 7 bases match TRBD1. Trimming removed 4 bases from V and 0 bases from J; junction bases left unmatched: 7. Germline assignment: CDR1 SGHNT and CDR2 YYREEE (reference sequence). The CDR3 is made up of 15 amino acids. The CDR3 nucleotides read TGTGCCAGCAGCACCGGGACAGTGAGCTCCTACGAGCAGTACTTC. Protein product: CASSTGTVSSYEQYF.

The CDR3 sequence: CASSEGLALGETQYF. The DNA for the CDR3 is TGTGCCAGCAGTGAGGGACTAGCGTTGGGAGAGACCCAGTACTTC. The chain uses TRBV2 and TRBJ2-5; 10 bases are shared with TRBD2. Germline V gene sequence: CDR1 SNHLY, CDR2 FYNNEI. With V trimmed by 3 bases and J by 4 bases, 5 bases remained unmatched. This CDR3 comprises 15 residues.

The chain is built from TRBV25-1 and TRBJ2-7, with 9 bases fitting TRBD1. There are 18 residues in the CDR3. V shed 2 bases and J 7 bases; nucleotides not matched to a gene: 18. Germline assignment: CDR1 MGHDK and CDR2 SYGVNS. Here the CDR3 reads CASSEKPLDRQGVGEQYF. CDR3 sequence (DNA): TGTGCCAGCAGTGAAAAGCCCCTCGACCGACAGGGGGTAGGGGAGCAGTACTTC.